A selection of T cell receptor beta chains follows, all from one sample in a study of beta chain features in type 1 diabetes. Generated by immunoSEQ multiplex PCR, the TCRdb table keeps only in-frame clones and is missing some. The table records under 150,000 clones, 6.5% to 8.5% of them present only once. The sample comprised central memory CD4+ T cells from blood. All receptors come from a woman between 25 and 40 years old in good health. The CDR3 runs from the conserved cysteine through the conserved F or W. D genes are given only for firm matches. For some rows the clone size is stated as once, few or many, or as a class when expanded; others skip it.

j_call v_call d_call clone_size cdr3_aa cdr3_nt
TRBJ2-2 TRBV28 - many CASIPGHSRGELFF TGTGCCAGCATCCCGGGACATTCCCGCGGGGAGCTGTTTTTT
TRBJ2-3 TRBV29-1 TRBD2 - CSVVGGGLATDTQYF TGCAGCGTTGTTGGGGGGGGACTAGCCACAGATACGCAGTATTTT
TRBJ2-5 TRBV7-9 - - CASTPGHHKQETQYF TGTGCCAGCACCCCGGGTCACCACAAACAAGAGACCCAGTACTTC
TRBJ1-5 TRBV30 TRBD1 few CAWDRVDSNQPQHF TGTGCCTGGGACAGGGTGGATAGCAATCAGCCCCAGCATTTT
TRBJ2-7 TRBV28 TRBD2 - CASSSPAGGIRYEQYF TGTGCCAGCAGTTCCCCGGCGGGAGGGATACGTTACGAGCAGTACTTC
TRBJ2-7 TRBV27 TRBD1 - CASSKSGTGFGYEQYF TGTGCCAGCAGTAAATCCGGGACAGGGTTTGGCTACGAGCAGTACTTC
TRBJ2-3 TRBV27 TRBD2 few CASKLGLAGGDTQYF TGTGCCAGTAAACTCGGACTAGCGGGAGGGGATACGCAGTATTTT
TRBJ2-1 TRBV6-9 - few CASKENDNEQFF TGTGCCAGCAAGGAGAATGACAATGAGCAGTTCTTC
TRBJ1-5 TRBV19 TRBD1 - CASRGQGVQPQHF TGTGCCAGTAGGGGCCAGGGGGTACAGCCCCAGCATTTT
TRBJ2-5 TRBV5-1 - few CASSFGQQETQYF TGCGCCAGCAGCTTTGGACAGCAAGAGACCCAGTACTTC
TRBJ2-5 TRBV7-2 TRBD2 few CASSLGLAGGQETQYF TGTGCCAGCAGCCTGGGACTAGCGGGGGGGCAAGAGACCCAGTACTTC
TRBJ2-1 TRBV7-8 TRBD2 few CASSRTSGRRSSYNEQFF TGTGCCAGCAGCAGGACTAGCGGGAGAAGGAGCTCCTACAATGAGCAGTTCTTC
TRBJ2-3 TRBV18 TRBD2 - CASSPPSGSTDTQYF TGTGCCAGCTCACCACCCAGCGGGAGTACAGATACGCAGTATTTT
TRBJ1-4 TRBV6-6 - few CASGLQGVYEKLFF TGTGCCAGCGGCTTACAGGGTGTTTATGAAAAACTGTTTTTT
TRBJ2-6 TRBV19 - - CASSQQAAGSGANVLTF TGTGCCAGTAGCCAGCAAGCGGCAGGATCTGGGGCCAACGTCCTGACTTTC
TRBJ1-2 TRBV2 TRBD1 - CASSPTGGLGYTF TGTGCCAGCAGTCCCACAGGGGGCCTTGGCTACACCTTC
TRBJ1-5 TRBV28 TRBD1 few CASRRRDRDHQPQHF TGTGCCAGCAGGCGCCGGGACAGGGACCATCAGCCCCAGCATTTT
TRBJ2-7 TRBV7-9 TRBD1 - CASSPRDSSSYEQYF TGTGCCAGCAGCCCCCGGGACAGCTCTTCCTACGAGCAGTACTTC
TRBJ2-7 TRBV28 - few CASSIQGLRSYEQYF TGTGCCAGCAGTATCCAGGGTTTAAGGTCCTACGAGCAGTACTTC
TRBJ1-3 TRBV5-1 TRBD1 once CASSLGTGSLGNTIYF TGCGCCAGCAGCTTGGGGACAGGTTCACTTGGAAACACCATATATTTT
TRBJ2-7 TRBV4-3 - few CASSQERGAGRYEQYF TGCGCCAGCAGCCAAGAACGGGGGGCCGGCCGCTACGAGCAGTACTTC
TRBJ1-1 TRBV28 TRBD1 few CASSFPGQTNTEAFF TGTGCCAGCAGTTTCCCGGGACAGACGAACACTGAAGCTTTCTTT
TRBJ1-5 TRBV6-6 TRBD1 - CASRKLTGADQPQHF TGTGCCAGCAGGAAATTGACAGGGGCCGATCAGCCCCAGCATTTT
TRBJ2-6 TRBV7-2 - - CASSSGGGGGANVLTF TGTGCCAGCAGCTCCGGCGGGGGCGGTGGGGCCAACGTCCTGACTTTC
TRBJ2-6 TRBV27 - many CASSRGANVLTF TGTGCCAGCTCTCGGGGGGCCAACGTCCTGACTTTC
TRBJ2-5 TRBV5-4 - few CASSLLAGPAQETQYF TGTGCCAGCAGCTTGTTGGCAGGGCCTGCCCAAGAGACCCAGTACTTC
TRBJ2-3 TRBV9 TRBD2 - CASSASGTLSTDTQYF TGTGCCAGCAGCGCGAGCGGGACCCTTAGCACAGATACGCAGTATTTT
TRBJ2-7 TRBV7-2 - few CASSPSTQGYEQYF TGTGCCAGCAGCCCGTCAACCCAGGGGTACGAGCAGTACTTC
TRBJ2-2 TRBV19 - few CASSPQIANTGELFF TGTGCCAGTAGTCCGCAGATCGCGAACACCGGGGAGCTGTTTTTT
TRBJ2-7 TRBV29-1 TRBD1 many CSVTGARYQEQYF TGCAGCGTGACAGGGGCGCGGTATCAAGAGCAGTACTTC
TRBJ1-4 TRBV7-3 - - CASSLTRGEKLFF TGTGCCAGCAGCTTAACGCGGGGGGAAAAACTGTTTTTT
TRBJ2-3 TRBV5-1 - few CASSLAAGITDTQYF TGCGCCAGCAGCTTGGCTGCAGGGATCACAGATACGCAGTATTTT
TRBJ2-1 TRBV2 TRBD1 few CASRAGQGEWSEQFF TGTGCCAGCAGAGCCGGACAGGGGGAGTGGAGTGAGCAGTTCTTC
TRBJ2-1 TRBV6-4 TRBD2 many CASSAAGAAYNEQFF TGTGCCAGCAGTGCGGCGGGAGCAGCGTACAATGAGCAGTTCTTC
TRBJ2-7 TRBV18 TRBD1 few CASSLGQGATYEQYF TGTGCCAGCTCACTAGGACAGGGGGCGACTTACGAGCAGTACTTC
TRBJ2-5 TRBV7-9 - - CASSLTATGQETQYF TGTGCCAGCAGCTTAACAGCCACAGGACAAGAGACCCAGTACTTC
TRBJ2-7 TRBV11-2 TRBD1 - CASSLQGTSYEQYF TGTGCCAGCAGTCTACAGGGGACCTCCTACGAGCAGTACTTC
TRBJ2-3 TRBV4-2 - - CASSQGQSTDTQYF TGTGCCAGCAGCCAAGGACAGTCGACAGATACGCAGTATTTT
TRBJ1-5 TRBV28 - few CASSPGGALSNQPQHF TGTGCCAGCAGTCCGGGGGGGGCTCTTAGCAATCAGCCCCAGCATTTT
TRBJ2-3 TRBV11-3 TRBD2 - CASSLGLTSGSTDTQYF TGTGCCAGCAGCTTAGGTCTGACTAGCGGGAGTACAGATACGCAGTATTTT
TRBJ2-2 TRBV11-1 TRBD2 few CASSFRLAGGSAGELFF TGTGCCAGCAGCTTCAGGCTAGCGGGAGGTTCCGCCGGGGAGCTGTTTTTT
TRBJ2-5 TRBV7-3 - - CASSLLGTSETQYF TGTGCCAGCAGCTTATTAGGGACTTCGGAGACCCAGTACTTC
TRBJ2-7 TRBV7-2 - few CASSLPSVHYEQYF TGTGCCAGCAGCTTACCTAGCGTCCACTACGAGCAGTACTTC
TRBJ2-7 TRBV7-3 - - CASSPGTGPPYEQYF TGTGCCAGCAGCCCAGGCACAGGCCCACCCTACGAGCAGTACTTC
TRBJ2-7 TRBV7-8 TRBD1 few CASSPRNRGYLSGDEQYF TGTGCCAGCAGCCCACGTAACAGGGGTTACTTGTCAGGGGACGAGCAGTACTTC
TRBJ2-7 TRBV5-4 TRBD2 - CASSQGLAVGEQYF TGTGCCAGCAGCCAAGGACTAGCGGTGGGGGAGCAGTACTTC
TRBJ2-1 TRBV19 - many CASSTPEAGAFNEQFF TGTGCCAGTAGTACCCCGGAAGCAGGGGCGTTCAATGAGCAGTTCTTC
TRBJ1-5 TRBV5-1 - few CASSLAGIESQPQHF TGCGCCAGCAGCTTGGCCGGGATTGAGAGTCAGCCCCAGCATTTT
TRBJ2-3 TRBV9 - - CASGGDIKTDTQYF TGTGCCAGCGGGGGGGACATTAAAACAGATACGCAGTATTTT
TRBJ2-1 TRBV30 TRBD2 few CAWSAETSGRGGAYNEQFF TGTGCCTGGAGTGCTGAGACTAGCGGGAGAGGGGGGGCCTACAATGAGCAGTTCTTC
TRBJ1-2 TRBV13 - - CASSLGEDFGYTF TGTGCCAGCAGCTTAGGAGAGGATTTTGGCTACACCTTC
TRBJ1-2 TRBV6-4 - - CASSDSSGAYGYTF TGTGCCAGCAGTGACTCGTCGGGAGCCTATGGCTACACCTTC
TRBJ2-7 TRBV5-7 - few CASSWTISGPTSAYEQYF TGTGCCAGCAGCTGGACTATTTCCGGACCCACTTCTGCCTACGAGCAGTACTTC